The T cell receptor (beta chain) under discussion was sequenced for a study of blood T cell repertoires in COVID-19. This clone was counted a few times. Generated by immunoSEQ multiplex PCR, the TCRdb table keeps only in-frame clones and is missing some. The sample shows about 69,000 clones, about 91% of them seen only once. The V gene lost 5 bases and the J gene lost 3 bases, with 14 bases spanning the gap. The V gene's germline CDR1 is LNHDA and CDR2 SQIVND (reference sequence). The CDR3 extends over 16 amino acids. The genes are TRBV19 and TRBJ1-6; D may be TRBD1 (6 bases). The material sequenced was peripheral blood. The origin of this receptor is a woman between 45 and 65 years old with active COVID-19. The CDR3 sequence is CASSESTDSYNSPLHF. CDR3 coding DNA: TGTGCCAGTAGTGAGAGCACGGACAGCTATAATTCACCCCTCCACTTT.